The T cell receptor beta chain described here comes from a study of HIV-infected patients and healthy controls. This clonotype is medium-sized by share. Its antigen is not known. There are 14 residues in the CDR3. Trimming pared 0 bases from V and 6 bases from J, leaving 11 bases between. Germline V gives CDR1 SGDLS, CDR2 YYNGEE. Whole blood was used without fractionation, so all unsorted peripheral T cells were included. Whole-study results and caveats: Apparent post-therapy Gini recovery among HIV-infected patients was not reproduced with size-matched repertoires.

Alpha and beta constant-region primers primed reverse transcription of around 500 ng RNA. Alpha and beta chain libraries were made separately by chain-specific third strand synthesis with multiplexing indices. TCRdb re-called the 5' RACE reads with MiXCR, one entry per CDR3 protein. This sample has about 10,000 distinct CDR3 sequences; 5.2% occur once, and the top ten carry roughly 15%. This TCR was sampled from an adult with HIV infection. The sequences come from blood, collected before antiretroviral therapy. The chain has TRBV9 and TRBJ2-3; D tentatively fits TRBD1 or TRBD2 (5 bases each). The CDR3 DNA follows: TGTGCCAGCAGCGTAGAGTCCGGGGCGGATACGCAGTATTTT. Its translation: CASSVESGADTQYF. The full variable domain, with the rest looked up from reference TRBV9 and TRBJ2-3, is DSGVTQTPKHLITATGQRVTLRCSPRSGDLSVYWYQQSLDQGLQFLIQYYNGEERAKGNILERFSAQQFPDLHSELNLSSLELGDSALYFCASSVESGADTQYFGPGTRLTVL.